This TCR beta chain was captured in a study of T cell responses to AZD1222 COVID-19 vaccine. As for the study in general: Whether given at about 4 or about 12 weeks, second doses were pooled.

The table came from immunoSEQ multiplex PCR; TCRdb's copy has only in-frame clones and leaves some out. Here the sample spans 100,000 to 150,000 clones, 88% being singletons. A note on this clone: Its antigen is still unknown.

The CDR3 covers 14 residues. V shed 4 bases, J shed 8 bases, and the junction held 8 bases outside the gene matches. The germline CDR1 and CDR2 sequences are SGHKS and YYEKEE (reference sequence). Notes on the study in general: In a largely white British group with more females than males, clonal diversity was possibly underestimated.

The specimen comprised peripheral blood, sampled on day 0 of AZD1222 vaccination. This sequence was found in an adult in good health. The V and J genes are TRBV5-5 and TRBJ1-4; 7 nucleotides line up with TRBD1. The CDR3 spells CASSQQGRDEKLFF. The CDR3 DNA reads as TGTGCCAGCAGCCAACAGGGGCGCGACGAAAAACTGTTTTTT.